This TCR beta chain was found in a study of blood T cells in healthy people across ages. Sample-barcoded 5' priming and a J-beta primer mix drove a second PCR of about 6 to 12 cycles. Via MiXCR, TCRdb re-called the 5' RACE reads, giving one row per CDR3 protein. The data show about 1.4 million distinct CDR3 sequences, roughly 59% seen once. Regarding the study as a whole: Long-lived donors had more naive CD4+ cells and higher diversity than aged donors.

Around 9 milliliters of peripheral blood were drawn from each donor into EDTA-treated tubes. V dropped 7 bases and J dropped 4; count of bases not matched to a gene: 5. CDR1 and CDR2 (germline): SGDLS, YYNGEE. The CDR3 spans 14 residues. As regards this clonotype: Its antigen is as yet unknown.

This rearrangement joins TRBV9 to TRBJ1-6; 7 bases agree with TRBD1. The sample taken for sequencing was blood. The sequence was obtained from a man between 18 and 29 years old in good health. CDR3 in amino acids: CASWRDSYNSPLHF. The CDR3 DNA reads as TGTGCCAGCTGGAGGGACAGTTATAATTCACCCCTCCACTTT.